This T cell receptor beta chain was captured in a study of T cell repertoires in cytomegalovirus infection (dated by TCRdb to the late 2010s). The study in broad terms: Alongside well-studied HLA-B-restricted epitopes, the peptide stimulations were aimed at recently identified HLA-C-restricted CMV epitopes, whose presentation resists viral immunomodulation. Donor HLA type was relevant to the analysis, because carriage of CMV infection together with the matching HLA type was indicated by public TCR beta signatures. Broader findings and caveats from the paper: The ex vivo response was dominated by HLA-C-restricted CMV-specific TCR beta clonotypes, which also provided the single most frequent clonotype in two of eight donors. In both this cohort and an independent cohort of 352 donors, the cumulative frequency of public TCR beta family members distinguished carriers of CMV infection plus the relevant HLA type.

For this clonotype: Its antigen remains unidentified. Within one base of it there is no much larger clone, and no base qualities were kept.

Sequencer: Illumina HiSeq 1500. TCRdb trimmed the raw reads at Q25, called clones with MiXCR and kept productive beta chains. Every entry covers one CDR3 protein and lists the most common genes and DNA from its rows. The table for this sample lists approximately 350,000 distinct CDR3 sequences; 34% of them were counted only once. The ten biggest clones cover 13% of the sample. Germline trimming: 4 bases from V, 5 bases from J; junction bases outside gene matches: 10. The cysteine opens and the phenylalanine closes a CDR3 of 15 amino acids. Only CDR3 DNA remains: 45 bases, in frame from the first base. The germline V gene sets CDR1 to SGHTA and CDR2 to FQGNSA. The treatment or condition label here, explained by the study, means: in vitro stimulation with specific CMV peptide epitopes to enrich CMV-specific T cells.

The sequence was collected from a human donor in good health (CMV status not recorded). Some clones in this sample may be carry-over from other donors' samples. The material sequenced was cultured PBMCs, taken from culture after CMV antigen stimulation. The rearrangement combines TRBV7-2 with TRBJ2-5, with 7 bases matching TRBD2. The CDR3 amino acid sequence is: CASSYQRGMRETQYF. Read as DNA, the sequence is TGTGCCAGCAGCTATCAGCGGGGCATGAGGGAGACCCAGTACTTC.